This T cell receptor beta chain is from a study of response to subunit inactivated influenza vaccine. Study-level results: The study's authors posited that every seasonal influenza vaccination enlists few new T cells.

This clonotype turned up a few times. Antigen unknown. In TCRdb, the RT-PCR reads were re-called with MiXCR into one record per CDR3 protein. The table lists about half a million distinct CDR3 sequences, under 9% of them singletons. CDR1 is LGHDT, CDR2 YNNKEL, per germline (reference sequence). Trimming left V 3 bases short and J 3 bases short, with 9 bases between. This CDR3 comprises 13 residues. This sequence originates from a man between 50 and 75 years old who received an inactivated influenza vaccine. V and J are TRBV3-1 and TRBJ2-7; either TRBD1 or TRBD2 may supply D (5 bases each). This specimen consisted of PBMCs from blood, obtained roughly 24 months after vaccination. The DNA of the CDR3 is TGTGCCAGCAGCCAGGGACGGGTCTACGAGCAGTACTTC. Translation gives CASSQGRVYEQYF.